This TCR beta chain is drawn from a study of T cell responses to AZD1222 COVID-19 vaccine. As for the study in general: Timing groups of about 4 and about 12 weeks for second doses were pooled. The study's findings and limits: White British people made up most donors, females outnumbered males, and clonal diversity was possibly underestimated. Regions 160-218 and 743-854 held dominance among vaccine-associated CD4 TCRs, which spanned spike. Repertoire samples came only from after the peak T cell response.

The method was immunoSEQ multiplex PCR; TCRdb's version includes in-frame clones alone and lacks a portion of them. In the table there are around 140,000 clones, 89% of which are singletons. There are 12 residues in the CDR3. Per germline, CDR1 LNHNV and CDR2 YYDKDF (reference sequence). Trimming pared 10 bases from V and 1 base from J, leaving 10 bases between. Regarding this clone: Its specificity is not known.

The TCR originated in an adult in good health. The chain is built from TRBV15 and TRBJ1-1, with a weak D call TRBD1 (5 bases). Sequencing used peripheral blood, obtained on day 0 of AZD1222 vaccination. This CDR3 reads CAIRAGNTEAFF. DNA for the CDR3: TGTGCCATCAGGGCGGGGAACACTGAAGCTTTCTTT.